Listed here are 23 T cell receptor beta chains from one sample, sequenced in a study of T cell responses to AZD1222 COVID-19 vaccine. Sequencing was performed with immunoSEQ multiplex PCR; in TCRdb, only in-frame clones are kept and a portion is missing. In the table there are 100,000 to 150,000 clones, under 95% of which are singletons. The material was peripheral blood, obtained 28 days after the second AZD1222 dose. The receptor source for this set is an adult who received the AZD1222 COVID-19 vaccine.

CDR3 DNA sequence: TGTGCCAGCGTATCTTGGGACAGGAGCACAGATACGCAGTATTTT. Translating it yields CASVSWDRSTDTQYF. The chain employs TRBV28 and TRBJ2-3; 8 positions match TRBD1. V was clipped by 8 bases and J by 0 bases; unmatched bases: 7. There are 15 residues in the CDR3. Per germline, CDR1 MDHEN and CDR2 SYDVKM.

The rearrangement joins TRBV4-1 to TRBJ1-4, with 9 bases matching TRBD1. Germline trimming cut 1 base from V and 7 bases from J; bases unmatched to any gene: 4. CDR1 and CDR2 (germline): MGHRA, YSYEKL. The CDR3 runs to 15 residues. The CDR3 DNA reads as TGCGCCAGCAGCCAAGTGGGGACAGGGTCTGAAAAACTGTTTTTT. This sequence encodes CASSQVGTGSEKLFF.

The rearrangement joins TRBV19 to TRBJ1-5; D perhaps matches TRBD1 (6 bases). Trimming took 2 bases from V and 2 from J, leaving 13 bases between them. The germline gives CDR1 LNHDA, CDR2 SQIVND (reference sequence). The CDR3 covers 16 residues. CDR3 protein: CASSIFPRTGNQPQHF. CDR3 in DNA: TGTGCCAGTAGTATATTCCCTCGGACAGGCAATCAGCCCCAGCATTTT.

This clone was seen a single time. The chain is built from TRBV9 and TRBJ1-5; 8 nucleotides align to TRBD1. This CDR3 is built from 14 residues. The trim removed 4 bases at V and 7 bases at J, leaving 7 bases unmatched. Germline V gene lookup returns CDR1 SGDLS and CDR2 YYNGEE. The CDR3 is CASSLGQGEQPQHF. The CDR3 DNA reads TGTGCCAGCAGCCTCGGACAGGGTGAACAGCCCCAGCATTTT.

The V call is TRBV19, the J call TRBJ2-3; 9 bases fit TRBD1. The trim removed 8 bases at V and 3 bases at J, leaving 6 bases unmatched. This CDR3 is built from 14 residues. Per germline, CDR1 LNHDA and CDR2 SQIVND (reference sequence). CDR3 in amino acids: CASLQTGGTDTQYF. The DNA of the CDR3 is TGTGCCAGTCTGCAGACAGGGGGGACAGATACGCAGTATTTT.

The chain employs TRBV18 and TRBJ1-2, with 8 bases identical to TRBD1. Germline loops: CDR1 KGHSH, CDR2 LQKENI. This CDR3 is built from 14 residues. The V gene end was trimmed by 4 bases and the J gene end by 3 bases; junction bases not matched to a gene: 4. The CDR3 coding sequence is TGTGCCAGCTCACTGGACAGGGTCGACTATGGCTACACCTTC. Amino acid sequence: CASSLDRVDYGYTF.

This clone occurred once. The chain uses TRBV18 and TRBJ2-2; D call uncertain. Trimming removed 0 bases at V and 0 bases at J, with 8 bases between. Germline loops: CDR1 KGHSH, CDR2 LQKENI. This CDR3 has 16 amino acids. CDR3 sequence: CASSPPVHTNTGELFF. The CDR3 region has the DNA TGTGCCAGCTCACCACCTGTCCACACGAACACCGGGGAGCTGTTTTTT.

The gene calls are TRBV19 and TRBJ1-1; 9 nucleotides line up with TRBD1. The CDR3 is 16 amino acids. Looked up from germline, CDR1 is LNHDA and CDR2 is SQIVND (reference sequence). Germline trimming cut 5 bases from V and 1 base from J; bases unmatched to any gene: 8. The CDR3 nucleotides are TGTGCCAGTAGTGCCGCGGGACAGGGCCCGAACACTGAAGCTTTCTTT. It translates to CASSAAGQGPNTEAFF.

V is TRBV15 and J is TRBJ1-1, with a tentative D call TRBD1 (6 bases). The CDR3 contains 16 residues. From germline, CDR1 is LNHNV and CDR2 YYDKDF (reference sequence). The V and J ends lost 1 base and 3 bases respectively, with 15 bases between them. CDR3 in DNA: TGTGCCACCAGCAGAGGGGCACAGGGTGGGTACACTGAAGCTTTCTTT. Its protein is CATSRGAQGGYTEAFF.

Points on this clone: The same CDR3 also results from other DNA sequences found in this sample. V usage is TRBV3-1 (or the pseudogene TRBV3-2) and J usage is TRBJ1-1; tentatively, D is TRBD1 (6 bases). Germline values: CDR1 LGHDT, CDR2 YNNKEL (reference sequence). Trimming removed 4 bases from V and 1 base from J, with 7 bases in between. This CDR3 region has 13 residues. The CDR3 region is CASSLRGNTEAFF. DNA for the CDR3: TGTGCCAGCAGCCTCAGGGGGAACACTGAAGCTTTCTTT.

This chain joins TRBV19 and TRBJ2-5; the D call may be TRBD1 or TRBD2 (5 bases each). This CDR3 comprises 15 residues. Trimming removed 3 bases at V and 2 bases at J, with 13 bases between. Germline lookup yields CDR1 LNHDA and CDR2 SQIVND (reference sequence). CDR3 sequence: CASSITGTLQETQYF. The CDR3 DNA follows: TGTGCCAGTAGTATTACCGGGACCCTACAAGAGACCCAGTACTTC.

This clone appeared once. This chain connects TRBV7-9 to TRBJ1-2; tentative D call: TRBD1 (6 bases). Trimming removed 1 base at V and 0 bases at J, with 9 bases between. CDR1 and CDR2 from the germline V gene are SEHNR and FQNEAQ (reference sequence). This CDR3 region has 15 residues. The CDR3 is CASSLGGPANYGYTF. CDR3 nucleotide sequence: TGTGCCAGCAGCTTAGGGGGGCCAGCTAACTATGGCTACACCTTC.

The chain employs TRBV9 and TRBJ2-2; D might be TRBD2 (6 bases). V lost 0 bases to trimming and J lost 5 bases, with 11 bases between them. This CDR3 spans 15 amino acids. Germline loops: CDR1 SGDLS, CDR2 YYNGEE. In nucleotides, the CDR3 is TGTGCCAGCAGCGTAGCGCCTGGGGGGACCGGGGAGCTGTTTTTT. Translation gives CASSVAPGGTGELFF.

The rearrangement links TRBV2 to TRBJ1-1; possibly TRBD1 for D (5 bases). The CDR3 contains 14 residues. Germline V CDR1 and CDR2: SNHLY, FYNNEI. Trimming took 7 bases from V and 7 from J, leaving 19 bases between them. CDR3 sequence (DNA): TGTGCCAGCATTTACGGGGCCGGCGGTGGTGAAGCTTTCTTT. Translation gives CASIYGAGGGEAFF.

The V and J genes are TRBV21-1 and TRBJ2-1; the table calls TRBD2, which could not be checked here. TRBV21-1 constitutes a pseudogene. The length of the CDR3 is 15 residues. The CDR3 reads CASSPGLDLYNEQFF. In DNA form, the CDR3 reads TGTGCCAGCAGCCCGGGACTAGATCTCTACAATGAGCAGTTCTTC.

CDR3 DNA: TGTGCCAGCTCACCACCAAAGATAGCGGGATCGACCGGGGAGCTGTTTTTT. Protein product: CASSPPKIAGSTGELFF. The chain couples TRBV18 to TRBJ2-2, with TRBD2 identical over 8 bases. V trimming: 0 bases; J trimming: 5 bases; junction bases outside the gene matches: 8. This CDR3 contains 17 residues. The germline V gene encodes CDR1 KGHSH and CDR2 LQKENI.

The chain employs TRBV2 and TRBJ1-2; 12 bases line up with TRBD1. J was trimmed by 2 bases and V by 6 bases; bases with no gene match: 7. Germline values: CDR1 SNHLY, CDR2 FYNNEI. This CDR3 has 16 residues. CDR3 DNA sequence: TGTGCCAGCAGATCCCGGGACAGGGGGCAGAACTATGGCTACACCTTC. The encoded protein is CASRSRDRGQNYGYTF.

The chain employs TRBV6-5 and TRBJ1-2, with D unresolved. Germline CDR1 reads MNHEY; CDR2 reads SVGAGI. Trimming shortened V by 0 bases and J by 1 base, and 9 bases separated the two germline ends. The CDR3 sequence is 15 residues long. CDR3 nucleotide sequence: TGTGCCAGCAGTTACTCTCCAAGCGTTAACTATGGCTACACCTTC. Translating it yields CASSYSPSVNYGYTF.

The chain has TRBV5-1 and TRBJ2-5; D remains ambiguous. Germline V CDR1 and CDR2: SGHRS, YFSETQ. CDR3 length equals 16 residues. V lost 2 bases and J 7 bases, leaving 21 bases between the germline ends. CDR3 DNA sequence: TGCGCCAGCAGCTTAGATGCCCGTGGGGTACCGGGGACCCAGTACTTC. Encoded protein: CASSLDARGVPGTQYF.

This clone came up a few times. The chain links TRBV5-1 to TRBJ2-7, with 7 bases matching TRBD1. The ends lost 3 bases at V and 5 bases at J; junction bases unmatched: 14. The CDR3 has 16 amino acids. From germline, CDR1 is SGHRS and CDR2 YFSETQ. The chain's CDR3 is CASSYKNLTGLHEQYF. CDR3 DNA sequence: TGCGCCAGCAGCTATAAAAATTTGACAGGGTTGCACGAGCAGTACTTC. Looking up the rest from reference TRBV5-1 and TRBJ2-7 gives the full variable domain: KAGVTQTPRYLIKTRGQQVTLSCSPISGHRSVSWYQQTPGQGLQFLFEYFSETQRNKGNFPGRFSGRQFSNSRSEMNVSTLELGDSALYLCASSYKNLTGLHEQYFGPGTRLTVT.

The CDR3: CASSPRTGSETQYF. The CDR3 DNA reads as TGTGCCAGCAGCCCGCGGACAGGGTCTGAGACCCAGTACTTC. The chain joins TRBV7-6 to TRBJ2-5; 8 nucleotides match TRBD1. CDR3 length: 14 residues. Germline V gene sequence: CDR1 SGHVS, CDR2 FNYEAQ. V lost 5 bases and J lost 5; bases outside the gene matches: 7.

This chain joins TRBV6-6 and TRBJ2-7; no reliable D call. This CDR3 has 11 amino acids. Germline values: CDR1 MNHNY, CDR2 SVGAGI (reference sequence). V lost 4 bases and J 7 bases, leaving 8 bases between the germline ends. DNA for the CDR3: TGTGCCAGCAGTTCACTACGAGAGCAGTACTTC. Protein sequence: CASSSLREQYF.

In nucleotides, the CDR3 is TGTGCCAGCACCTTAGCGGGAGGGTCCTACTACGAGCAGTACTTC. Translation gives CASTLAGGSYYEQYF. The chain carries TRBV6-5 and TRBJ2-7; 11 positions match TRBD2. This CDR3 spans 15 amino acids. Germline CDR1 is MNHEY and CDR2 is SVGAGI. J lost 3 bases, V lost 7 bases, and 8 bases had no gene match.